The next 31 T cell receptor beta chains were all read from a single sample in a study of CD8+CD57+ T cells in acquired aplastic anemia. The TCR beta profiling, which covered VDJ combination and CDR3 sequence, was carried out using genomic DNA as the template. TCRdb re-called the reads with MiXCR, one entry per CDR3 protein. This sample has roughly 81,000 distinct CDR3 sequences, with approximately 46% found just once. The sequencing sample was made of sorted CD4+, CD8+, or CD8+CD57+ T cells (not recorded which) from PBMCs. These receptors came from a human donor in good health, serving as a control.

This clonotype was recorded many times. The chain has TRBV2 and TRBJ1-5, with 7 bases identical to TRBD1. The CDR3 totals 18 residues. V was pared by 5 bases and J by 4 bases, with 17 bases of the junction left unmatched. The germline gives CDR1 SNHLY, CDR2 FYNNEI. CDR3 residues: CASSSEIQNRDRNQPQHF. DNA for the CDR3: TGTGCCAGCAGTTCTGAGATTCAAAACCGGGACAGAAATCAGCCCCAGCATTTT.

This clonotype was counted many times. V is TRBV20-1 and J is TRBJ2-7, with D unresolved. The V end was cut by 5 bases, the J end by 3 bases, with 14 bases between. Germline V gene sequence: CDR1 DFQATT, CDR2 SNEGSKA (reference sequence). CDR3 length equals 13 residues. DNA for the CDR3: TGCAGTGCTCTAAACCCTGAAGACTACGAGCAGTACTTC. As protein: CSALNPEDYEQYF.

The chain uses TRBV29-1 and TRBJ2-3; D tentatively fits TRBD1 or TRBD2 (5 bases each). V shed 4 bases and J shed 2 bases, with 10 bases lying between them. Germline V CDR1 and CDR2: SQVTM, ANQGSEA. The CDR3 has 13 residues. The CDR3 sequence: CSVGGGSTDTQYF. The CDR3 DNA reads TGCAGCGTTGGTGGGGGATCCACAGATACGCAGTATTTT.

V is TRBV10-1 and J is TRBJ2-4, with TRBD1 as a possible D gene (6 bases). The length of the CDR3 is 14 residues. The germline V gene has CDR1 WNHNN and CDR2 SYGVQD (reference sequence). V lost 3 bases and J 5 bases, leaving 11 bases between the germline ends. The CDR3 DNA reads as TGCGCCAGCAGTGACGGAGACAGGCAAAACATTCAGTACTTC. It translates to CASSDGDRQNIQYF.

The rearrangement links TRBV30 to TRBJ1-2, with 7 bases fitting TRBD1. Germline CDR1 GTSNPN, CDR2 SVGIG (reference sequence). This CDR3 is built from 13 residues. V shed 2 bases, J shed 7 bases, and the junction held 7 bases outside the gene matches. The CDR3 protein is CAWSTPGQSGYTF. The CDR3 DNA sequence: TGTGCCTGGAGTACGCCGGGACAGAGTGGCTACACCTTC.

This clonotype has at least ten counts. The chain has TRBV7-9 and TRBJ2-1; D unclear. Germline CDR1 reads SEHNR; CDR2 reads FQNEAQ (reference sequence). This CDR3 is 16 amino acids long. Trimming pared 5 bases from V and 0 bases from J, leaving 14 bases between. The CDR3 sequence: CASSPSLESSYNEQFF. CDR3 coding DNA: TGTGCCAGCAGCCCCTCGCTGGAGAGCTCCTACAATGAGCAGTTCTTC.

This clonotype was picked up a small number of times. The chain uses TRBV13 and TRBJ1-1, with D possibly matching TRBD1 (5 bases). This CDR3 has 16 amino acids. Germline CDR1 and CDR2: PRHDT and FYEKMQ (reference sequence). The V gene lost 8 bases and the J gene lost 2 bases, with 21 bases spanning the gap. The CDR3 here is CASFPTDHFVNTEAFF. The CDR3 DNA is TGTGCCAGCTTTCCGACAGACCATTTTGTTAACACTGAAGCTTTCTTT. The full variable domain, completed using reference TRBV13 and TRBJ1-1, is AAGVIQSPRHLIKEKRETATLKCYPIPRHDTVYWYQQGPGQDPQFLISFYEKMQSDKGSIPDRFSAQQFSDYHSELNMSSLELGDSALYFCASFPTDHFVNTEAFFGQGTRLTVV.

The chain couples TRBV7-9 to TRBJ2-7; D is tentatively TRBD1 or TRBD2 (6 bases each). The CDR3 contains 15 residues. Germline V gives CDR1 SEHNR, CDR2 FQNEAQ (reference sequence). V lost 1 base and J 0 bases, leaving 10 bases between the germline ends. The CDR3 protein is CASSLGKGGSYEQYF. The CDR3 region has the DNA TGTGCCAGCAGCTTAGGGAAGGGGGGCTCCTACGAGCAGTACTTC.

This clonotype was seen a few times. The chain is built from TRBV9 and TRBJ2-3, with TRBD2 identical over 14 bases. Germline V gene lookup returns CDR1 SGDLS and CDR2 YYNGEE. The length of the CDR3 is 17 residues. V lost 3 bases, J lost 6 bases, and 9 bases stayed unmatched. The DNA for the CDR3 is TGTGCCAGCAGCGAGCCGGGACTAGCGGGAGCGGGTGATACGCAGTATTTT. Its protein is CASSEPGLAGAGDTQYF.

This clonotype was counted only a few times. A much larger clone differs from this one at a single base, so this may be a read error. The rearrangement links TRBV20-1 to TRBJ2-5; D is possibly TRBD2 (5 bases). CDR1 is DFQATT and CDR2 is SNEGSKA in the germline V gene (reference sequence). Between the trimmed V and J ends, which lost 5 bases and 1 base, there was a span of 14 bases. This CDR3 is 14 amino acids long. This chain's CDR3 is CSAGGLGGQETQYF. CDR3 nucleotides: TGCAGTGCTGGAGGACTGGGCGGCCAAGAGACCCAGTACTTC.

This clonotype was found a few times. For the CDR3, the DNA is TGTGCCAGCAGTGCCCTAGCGGGAGCGGAGACCCAGTACTTC. Translation gives CASSALAGAETQYF. J is TRBJ2-5 and V is TRBV25-1; 10 nucleotides match TRBD2. The CDR3 runs to 14 residues. With 4 bases clipped from V and 5 bases from J, the junction kept 4 bases outside the gene matches. CDR1 and CDR2 (germline): MGHDK, SYGVNS.

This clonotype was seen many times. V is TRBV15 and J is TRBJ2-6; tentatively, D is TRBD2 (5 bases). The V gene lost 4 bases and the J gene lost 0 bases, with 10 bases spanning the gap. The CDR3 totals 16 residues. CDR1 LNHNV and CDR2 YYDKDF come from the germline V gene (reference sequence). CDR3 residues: CATSTEGDSGANVLTF. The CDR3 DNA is TGTGCCACCAGCACTGAGGGAGACTCTGGGGCCAACGTCCTGACTTTC.

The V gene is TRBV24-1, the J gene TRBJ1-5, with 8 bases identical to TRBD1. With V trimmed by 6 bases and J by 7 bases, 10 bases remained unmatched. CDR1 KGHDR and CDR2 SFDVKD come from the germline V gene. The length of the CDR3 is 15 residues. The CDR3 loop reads CATSRAGGLGQPQHF. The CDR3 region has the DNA TGTGCCACCAGTCGGGCAGGGGGCTTAGGGCAGCCCCAGCATTTT.

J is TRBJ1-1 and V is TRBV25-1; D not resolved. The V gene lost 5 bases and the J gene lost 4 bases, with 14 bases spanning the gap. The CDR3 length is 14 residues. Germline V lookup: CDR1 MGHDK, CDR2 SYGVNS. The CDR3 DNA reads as TGTGCCAGCAGTTACTCGGGCGGGATCACTGAAGCTTTCTTT. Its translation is CASSYSGGITEAFF.

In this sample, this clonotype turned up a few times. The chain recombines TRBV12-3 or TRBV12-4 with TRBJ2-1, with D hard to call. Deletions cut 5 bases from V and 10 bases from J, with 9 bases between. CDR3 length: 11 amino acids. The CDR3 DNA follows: TGTGCCAGCAGTGTACTCATGGAGCAGTTCTTC. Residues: CASSVLMEQFF.

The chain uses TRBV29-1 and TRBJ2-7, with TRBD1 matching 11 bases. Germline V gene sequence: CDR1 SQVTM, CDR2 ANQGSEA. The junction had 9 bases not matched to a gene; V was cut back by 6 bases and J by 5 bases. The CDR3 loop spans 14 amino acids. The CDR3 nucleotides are TGCAGCGTAGAGACCGGGACAGGGGGTGACGAGCAGTACTTC. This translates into CSVETGTGGDEQYF.

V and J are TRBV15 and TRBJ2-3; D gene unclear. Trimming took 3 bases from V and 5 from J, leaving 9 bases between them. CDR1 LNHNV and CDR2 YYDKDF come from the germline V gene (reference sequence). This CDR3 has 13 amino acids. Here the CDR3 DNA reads TGTGCCACCAGCAGGTGGAGAGGAGATACGCAGTATTTT. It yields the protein CATSRWRGDTQYF.

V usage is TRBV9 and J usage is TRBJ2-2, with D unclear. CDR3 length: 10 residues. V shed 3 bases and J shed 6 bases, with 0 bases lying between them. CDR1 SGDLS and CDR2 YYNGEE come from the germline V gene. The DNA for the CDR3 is TGTGCCAGCAGCGCCGGGGAGCTGTTTTTT. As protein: CASSAGELFF.

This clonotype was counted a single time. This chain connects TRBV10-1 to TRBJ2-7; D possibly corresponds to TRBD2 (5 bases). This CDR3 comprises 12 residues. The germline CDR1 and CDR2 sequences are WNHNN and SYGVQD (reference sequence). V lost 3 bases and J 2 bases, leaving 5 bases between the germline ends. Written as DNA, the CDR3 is TGCGCCAGCAGTGACGGGACCTACGAGCAGTACTTC. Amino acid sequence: CASSDGTYEQYF.

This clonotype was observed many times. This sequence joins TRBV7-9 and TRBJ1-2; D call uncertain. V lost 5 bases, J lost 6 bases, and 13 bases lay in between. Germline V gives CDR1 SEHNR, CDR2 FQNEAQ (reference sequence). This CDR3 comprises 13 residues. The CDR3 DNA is TGTGCCAGCAGCCTTGCTATTGGGAATGGCTACACCTTC. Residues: CASSLAIGNGYTF.

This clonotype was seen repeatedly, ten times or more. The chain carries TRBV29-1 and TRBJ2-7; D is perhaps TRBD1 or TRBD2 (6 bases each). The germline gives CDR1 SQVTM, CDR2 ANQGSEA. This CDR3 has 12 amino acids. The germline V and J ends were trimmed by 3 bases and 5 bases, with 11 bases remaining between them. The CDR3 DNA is TGCAGCGTTGAGGGGGGCCGCCACGAGCAGTACTTC. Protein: CSVEGGRHEQYF.

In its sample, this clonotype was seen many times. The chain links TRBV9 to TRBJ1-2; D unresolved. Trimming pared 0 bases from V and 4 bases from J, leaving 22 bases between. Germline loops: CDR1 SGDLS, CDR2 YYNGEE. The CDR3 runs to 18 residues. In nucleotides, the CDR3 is TGTGCCAGCAGCGTAGCCCAGTTCGGGGATCGGCCTATCTATGGCTACACCTTC. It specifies CASSVAQFGDRPIYGYTF.

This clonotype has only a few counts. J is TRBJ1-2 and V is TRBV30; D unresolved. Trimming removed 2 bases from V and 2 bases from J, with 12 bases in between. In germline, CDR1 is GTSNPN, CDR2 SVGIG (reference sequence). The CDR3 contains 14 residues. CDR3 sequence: CAWSTPDRNYGYTF. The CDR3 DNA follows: TGTGCCTGGAGTACCCCCGATCGGAACTATGGCTACACCTTC. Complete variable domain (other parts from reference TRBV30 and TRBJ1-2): SQTIHQWPATLVQPVGSPLSLECTVEGTSNPNLYWYRQAAGRGLQLLFYSVGIGQISSEVPQNLSASRPQDRQFILSSKKLLLSDSGFYLCAWSTPDRNYGYTFGSGTRLTVV.

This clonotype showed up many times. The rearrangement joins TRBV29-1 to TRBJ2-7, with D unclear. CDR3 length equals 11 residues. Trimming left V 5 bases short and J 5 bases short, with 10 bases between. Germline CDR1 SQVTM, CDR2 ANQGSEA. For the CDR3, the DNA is TGCAGCGTTTCTGGGTTCAACGAGCAGTACTTC. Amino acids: CSVSGFNEQYF.

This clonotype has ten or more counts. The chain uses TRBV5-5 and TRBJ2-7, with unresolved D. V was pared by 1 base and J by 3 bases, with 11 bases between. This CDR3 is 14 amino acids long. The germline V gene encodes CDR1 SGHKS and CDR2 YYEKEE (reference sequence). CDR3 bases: TGTGCCAGCAGCTTGTCTGATGTGGGCTACGAGCAGTACTTC. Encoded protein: CASSLSDVGYEQYF.

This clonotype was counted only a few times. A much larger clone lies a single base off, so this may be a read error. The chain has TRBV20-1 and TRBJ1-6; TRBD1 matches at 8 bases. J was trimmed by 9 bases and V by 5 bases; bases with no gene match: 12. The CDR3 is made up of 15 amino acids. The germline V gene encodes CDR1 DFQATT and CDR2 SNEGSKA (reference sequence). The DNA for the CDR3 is TGCAGTGCTGGAAACGCAGGGGGCGAGGGTTCACCCCTCCACTTT. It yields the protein CSAGNAGGEGSPLHF.

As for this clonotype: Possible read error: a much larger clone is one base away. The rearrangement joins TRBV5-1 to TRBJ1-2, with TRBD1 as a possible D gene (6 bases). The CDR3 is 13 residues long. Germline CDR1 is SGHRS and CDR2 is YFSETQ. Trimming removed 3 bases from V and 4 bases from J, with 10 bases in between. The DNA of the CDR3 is TGCGCCAGCAGCTGCGGACAGTCCTATGGCTACACCTTC. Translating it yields CASSCGQSYGYTF.

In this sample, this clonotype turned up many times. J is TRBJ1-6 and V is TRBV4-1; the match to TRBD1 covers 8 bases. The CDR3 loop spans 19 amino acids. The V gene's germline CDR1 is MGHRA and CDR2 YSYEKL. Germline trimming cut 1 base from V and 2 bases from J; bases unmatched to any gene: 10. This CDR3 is CASSQVSEDRGPYNSPLHF. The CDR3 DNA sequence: TGCGCCAGCAGCCAAGTCTCGGAAGACAGGGGACCCTATAATTCACCCCTCCACTTT.

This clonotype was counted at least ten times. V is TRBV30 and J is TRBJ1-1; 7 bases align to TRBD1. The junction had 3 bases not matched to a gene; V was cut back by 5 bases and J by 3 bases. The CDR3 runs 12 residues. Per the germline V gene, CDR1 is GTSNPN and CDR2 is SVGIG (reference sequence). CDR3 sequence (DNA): TGTGCCTGGGGAACAGGGGACACTGAAGCTTTCTTT. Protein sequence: CAWGTGDTEAFF.

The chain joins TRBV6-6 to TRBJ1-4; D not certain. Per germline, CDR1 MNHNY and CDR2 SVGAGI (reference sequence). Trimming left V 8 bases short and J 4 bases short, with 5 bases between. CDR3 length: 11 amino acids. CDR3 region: CASRLNEKLFF. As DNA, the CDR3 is TGTGCCAGCCGTCTTAATGAAAAACTGTTTTTT.

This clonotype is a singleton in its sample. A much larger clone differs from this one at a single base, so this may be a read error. The CDR3 DNA sequence: TGTGCCGGCAGCTTGTCGGGGACCCCCTACAATGAGCAGTTCTTC. Translated: CAGSLSGTPYNEQFF. The chain has TRBV11-2 and TRBJ2-1; TRBD1 or TRBD2 may be the D gene (5 bases each). The CDR3 spans 15 residues. Germline CDR1 and CDR2: SGHAT and FQNNGV.